This entry describes one T cell receptor beta chain. This clonotype was counted many times. There is no known antigen for this receptor. Base qualities were left out, and no much larger clone turns up one base away. Libraries of naive CD8 T cells were built from about 21,000 to 970,000 sorted cells, with 10%, 30% or 50% of the purified RNA used. On a BD FACSAria II, naive CD8 T cells were FACS-sorted as CD8+CD4-CCR7+CD45RA+ and collected into RLT Plus buffer. Approximately nine TCR copies' worth of Jurkat RNA were spiked into roughly 20,000-1,000,000 naive CD8 T cell samples to test detection sensitivity. CD8 T cells were enriched using RosetteSep CD8+ T Cell Enrichment Cocktail and Ficoll-Paque, and the enriched cells then underwent ACK red cell lysis. This specimen belongs to a study of molecular identifiers for immune sequencing clone quantification (dated by TCRdb to the late 2010s). Study-level background: For a replicate experiment, the RNA from either approximately 20,000 or 100,000 naive CD8 T cells was divided into five aliquots, and four of those aliquots went on to sequencing. CD8 T cells were used in a methods study to benchmark molecular-identifier clustering-based TCR repertoire sequencing (MIDCIRS) and TCR RNA copy counting. What the study reported, not specific to this receptor: Spiked-in Jurkat TCR RNA equal to a single cell's worth was reported to be detectable even within one million naive CD8 T cells. When barcode sub-clustering was omitted, TCR diversity was inflated by chimeric consensus sequences, with chimeras reaching as high as 47%. The naive libraries included spiked-in Jurkat TCR RNA (about nine copies' worth), and this RNA is not part of the donor repertoire. Modeling gave about 3.3 recovered TCR RNA copies per cell versus around 10 by digital PCR, implying approximately 30% capture efficiency. In CMV-specific effector cells, clones with more than 20 RNA copies contained over 97% of molecules, whereas in naive cells such clones contained under 1% of molecules. Identical TCR molecules sharing a barcode could cause highly expanded clone sizes to be underestimated.

Reading from cysteine to phenylalanine, the CDR3 counts 15 amino acids. Only the CDR3 DNA stays, 45 bases, in frame from base 1. Sequences DFQATT (CDR1) and SNEGSKA (CDR2) are obtained from the germline V gene (reference sequence). The junction shows trimming of 1 base on V and 1 base on J, plus 13 bases between the germline ends. Receptor libraries were prepared by PCR. These reads were obtained on an Illumina HiSeq 4000. Bulk TCR libraries were made following a previously described method, with the TCR primers given in Table S5. The Qiagen AllPrep DNA/RNA kit was used to purify total RNA. Reads from multiple sequencing runs of the same library were pooled before analysis. The paper's processing steps were these. Reads were retained only if an exact TCR constant sequence was present, and the retained reads were trimmed to 150 nt and grouped according to their 12-nt molecular barcodes. Reads inside each barcode group were sub-clustered using a 15% Levenshtein threshold, and a quality-weighted consensus sequence was constructed for each RNA molecule. Non-functional sequences were excluded, and lower-count sequences lying one edit away from another sequence were also excluded. Based on a fit of two negative binomial distributions, barcode sub-clusters having less than 20% of the maximum read count were discarded. TCRdb's own reprocessing of the public reads used fastp at Q25 and MiXCR and kept productive beta chains. Every distinct CDR3 protein forms one entry, paired with its most common genes and DNA. The V and J calls and clone size come from TCRdb's table, not from the authors' own analysis. This sample has about 640,000 distinct CDR3 sequences in its table, and about 20% of those were observed once. The ten largest make up 0.7% to 1% of the sample.

Recombination connected TRBV20-1 to TRBJ1-1; TRBD1 is possibly the D segment (5 matching bases). Sequenced: naive CD8+ T cells from blood, with Jurkat cell RNA spiked in. The cell subset or site label, read with the paper, signifies: FACS-sorted CD8+CD4-CCR7+CD45RA+ naive T cells. The receptor comes from a human donor in good health. Some libraries in this study had Jurkat cell RNA spiked in. The nucleotides are TGCAGTGCTAGAGCCCGCAGGGCCCCGAACACTGAAGCTTTCTTT. This encodes CSARARRAPNTEAFF.